One and the same sample provided the 31 T cell receptor beta chains below, sequenced in a study of T-cell reconstitution after alpha-beta-depleted transplantation in children. Library preparation (for TCRbeta) was performed with unique molecular identifiers. TCRdb itself ran the PCR reads through MiXCR, one entry per CDR3 protein. The sample comprises about 250,000 distinct CDR3 sequences, approximately 24% of which are singletons, and 4.5% to 5.5% rests with the top ten. The material sequenced was PBMCs, mostly from graft donor cells, taken 360 days after TCRalphabeta/CD19-depleted stem cell transplant. These receptors all stem from a female patient aged 2 to 10 who had a stem cell transplant for congenital amegakaryocytic thrombocytopenia, so the T cells may come from the graft donor.

The rearrangement links TRBV6-5 to TRBJ1-1; no firm D call. The germline V gene has CDR1 MNHEY and CDR2 SVGAGI. Trimming left V 8 bases short and J 3 bases short, with 4 bases between. This CDR3 has 10 residues. CDR3 sequence (DNA): TGTGCCAGCTGGGACACTGAAGCTTTCTTT. Protein product: CASWDTEAFF.

The chain combines TRBV24-1 with TRBJ2-2, with D perhaps given as TRBD1 or TRBD2 (5 bases each). There are 15 residues in the CDR3. Germline CDR1 KGHDR, CDR2 SFDVKD. Trimming took off 3 bases at V and 4 bases at J, with 11 bases between the two ends. CDR3 protein: CATSDEGRVTGELFF. CDR3 in DNA: TGTGCCACCAGTGATGAGGGGCGCGTCACCGGGGAGCTGTTTTTT.

The chain uses TRBV5-1 and TRBJ2-1; D gene unclear. Trimming removed 0 bases from V and 0 bases from J, with 7 bases in between. From germline, CDR1 is SGHRS and CDR2 YFSETQ. The CDR3 runs to 15 residues. CDR3 region: CASSLEGYSYNEQFF. The CDR3 bases are TGCGCCAGCAGCTTGGAAGGCTACTCCTACAATGAGCAGTTCTTC.

The V call is TRBV28, the J call TRBJ2-2, with a weak D call TRBD1 (5 bases). Germline V gene lookup returns CDR1 MDHEN and CDR2 SYDVKM. The V gene lost 4 bases and the J gene lost 2 bases, with 17 bases spanning the gap. The CDR3 totals 17 residues. The CDR3 sequence: CASSSHFDSLNTGELFF. DNA of the CDR3: TGTGCCAGCAGTTCACACTTCGACAGTCTAAACACCGGGGAGCTGTTTTTT.

The rearrangement links TRBV7-9 to TRBJ2-7; no definite D call. The CDR3 is made up of 14 amino acids. The germline gives CDR1 SEHNR, CDR2 FQNEAQ (reference sequence). Deletions cut 3 bases from V and 2 bases from J, with 11 bases between. CDR3 loop: CASSFLPLTYEQYF. As DNA, the CDR3 is TGTGCCAGCAGCTTCCTTCCTCTCACCTACGAGCAGTACTTC. Full variable domain (remainder filled in from reference TRBV7-9 and TRBJ2-7): DTGVSQNPRHKITKRGQNVTFRCDPISEHNRLYWYRQTLGQGPEFLTYFQNEAQLEKSRLLSDRFSAERPKGSFSTLEIQRTEQGDSAMYLCASSFLPLTYEQYFGPGTRLTVT.

This clonotype showed up many times. The rearrangement links TRBV20-1 to TRBJ2-1; no reliable D call. CDR1 is DFQATT, CDR2 SNEGSKA, per germline (reference sequence). Trimming cost V 3 bases and J 10 bases, with 16 bases left between them. This CDR3 is 13 amino acids long. CDR3 sequence: CSASPTLYSEQFF. The CDR3, as DNA: TGCAGTGCTAGTCCGACGCTGTACAGCGAGCAGTTCTTC.

This clonotype was seen more than once but under ten times. This rearrangement joins TRBV19 to TRBJ2-1; unclear D gene. The CDR3 sequence is 16 residues long. V was shortened by 6 bases and J by 0 bases, with 15 bases between the two germline ends. Germline V gene sequence: CDR1 LNHDA, CDR2 SQIVND (reference sequence). DNA for the CDR3: TGTGCCAGTAGACCCGCTGGCAAGAGCTCCTACAATGAGCAGTTCTTC. This encodes CASRPAGKSSYNEQFF.

This chain joins TRBV20-1 and TRBJ1-4; D possibly corresponds to TRBD1 (6 bases). V was clipped by 2 bases and J by 11 bases, with 12 bases between them. Germline CDR1 and CDR2: DFQATT and SNEGSKA (reference sequence). This CDR3 is 12 amino acids long. As DNA, the CDR3 is TGCAGTGCTAGACGTCGGGGGCTGAAACTGTTTTTT. It is translated as CSARRRGLKLFF.

This clonotype is a singleton in its sample. The rearrangement uses TRBV10-3 and TRBJ1-6, with D perhaps matching TRBD1 (6 bases). Germline V gene data show CDR1 as ENHRY and CDR2 as SYGVKD. Trimming took off 3 bases at V and 10 bases at J, with 7 bases between the two ends. The CDR3 is 12 residues long. In DNA form, the CDR3 reads TGTGCCATCAGTGAAGGGGGGTCACCCCTCCACTTT. It specifies CAISEGGSPLHF.

This clonotype was seen at least ten times. The V gene is TRBV2, the J gene TRBJ2-2; 9 bases align to TRBD1. Germline V gene sequence: CDR1 SNHLY, CDR2 FYNNEI. This CDR3 region has 18 residues. V gave up 1 base and J gave up 5 bases; unmatched junction bases: 11. The CDR3 DNA sequence: TGTGCCAGCAGTGAAGATGGGGACAGGGTGGACGCAACCGGGGAGCTGTTTTTT. Translation: CASSEDGDRVDATGELFF.

The chain joins TRBV18 to TRBJ1-5; 7 bases are a match to TRBD1. The CDR3 has 14 residues. Germline V CDR1 and CDR2: KGHSH, LQKENI. Trimming at V came to 5 bases and at J to 1 base, leaving 2 bases not matched to a gene. CDR3 sequence (DNA): TGTGCCAGCTCAGGGACAGAGAGCAATCAGCCCCAGCATTTT. This sequence encodes CASSGTESNQPQHF.

This clonotype was detected a few times. The chain is built from TRBV20-1 and TRBJ1-1; D not certain. CDR3 size: 12 residues. Trimming took 1 base from V and 4 from J, leaving 7 bases between them. Germline values: CDR1 DFQATT, CDR2 SNEGSKA (reference sequence). The CDR3 DNA follows: TGCAGTGCTAGAGGACGGGGCACTGAAGCTTTCTTT. Its protein is CSARGRGTEAFF.

This clonotype has only a few counts. The V gene is TRBV6-5, the J gene TRBJ2-7, with 7 bases aligning to TRBD1. Germline trimming cut 6 bases from V and 5 bases from J; bases unmatched to any gene: 4. This CDR3 comprises 12 residues. Germline V CDR1 and CDR2: MNHEY, SVGAGI. The CDR3 coding sequence is TGTGCCAGCAGCCGAACAGGGGACGAGCAGTACTTC. Translation: CASSRTGDEQYF.

The V gene is TRBV3-1, the J gene TRBJ2-1; D uncertain. This CDR3 is 15 amino acids long. The germline gives CDR1 LGHDT, CDR2 YNNKEL (reference sequence). Trimming left V 2 bases short and J 4 bases short, with 12 bases between. The DNA for the CDR3 is TGTGCCAGCAGCCAAACCCCCTTAATATACAATGAGCAGTTCTTC. Amino acids: CASSQTPLIYNEQFF.

The CDR3 region has the DNA TGCGCCAGCAGTGTGGACAGGGGGCTAGAGACCCAGTACTTC. Translated, it gives CASSVDRGLETQYF. V gene TRBV10-2 combines with J gene TRBJ2-5, with 11 bases lining up with TRBD1. V trimming: 4 bases; J trimming: 4 bases; junction bases outside the gene matches: 2. Germline-derived CDR1 and CDR2 are WSHSY and SAAADI. There are 14 residues in the CDR3.

The chain is built from TRBV6-5 and TRBJ2-7, with D unresolved. Germline CDR1 is MNHEY and CDR2 is SVGAGI. The length of the CDR3 is 14 residues. V was pared by 0 bases and J by 2 bases, with 8 bases between. CDR3 amino acids: CASSYSKGTYEQYF. CDR3 sequence (DNA): TGTGCCAGCAGTTACTCTAAAGGGACCTACGAGCAGTACTTC.

The gene calls are TRBV28 and TRBJ1-1; 7 bases line up with TRBD1. The CDR3 has 14 amino acids. After removal of 5 bases from V and 5 bases from J, the junction contained 8 bases not matched to a gene. CDR1 MDHEN and CDR2 SYDVKM come from the germline V gene. In nucleotides, the CDR3 is TGTGCCAGCAGTACAAGGGGGCGCCGGACTGAAGCTTTCTTT. Translation gives CASSTRGRRTEAFF.

The chain joins TRBV7-2 to TRBJ2-3; 7 nucleotides match TRBD1. The ends lost 5 bases at V and 4 bases at J; junction bases unmatched: 15. This CDR3 has 17 amino acids. Germline CDR1 SGHTA, CDR2 FQGNSA. For the CDR3, the DNA is TGTGCCAGCAGCCATCCCCCTGAGGGGGCGTATTCAGATACGCAGTATTTT. Translated: CASSHPPEGAYSDTQYF.

This clonotype appeared many times. J is TRBJ1-5 and V is TRBV4-2; D is possibly TRBD1 (5 bases). In germline, CDR1 is LGHNA, CDR2 YNFKEQ. V shed 0 bases and J shed 7 bases, with 10 bases lying between them. The CDR3 totals 14 residues. Here the CDR3 reads CASSQDRWGQPQHF. CDR3 sequence (DNA): TGTGCCAGCAGCCAAGATCGGTGGGGGCAGCCCCAGCATTTT.

This clonotype has a handful of counts. CDR3 loop: CSARDFGAASYNEQFF. The CDR3 bases are TGCAGTGCTAGAGATTTTGGTGCGGCATCCTACAATGAGCAGTTCTTC. The V call is TRBV20-1, the J call TRBJ2-1, with D hard to call. The CDR3 loop spans 16 amino acids. Deletions cut 0 bases from V and 1 base from J, with 13 bases between. Germline V gene sequence: CDR1 DFQATT, CDR2 SNEGSKA (reference sequence).

There are a few counts of this clonotype. The gene calls are TRBV7-3 and TRBJ2-3; 9 bases are shared with TRBD2. The CDR3 is 16 amino acids. CDR1 SGHTA and CDR2 FQGTGA come from the germline V gene. Trimming at V came to 1 base and at J to 4 bases, leaving 6 bases not matched to a gene. CDR3 sequence: CASSLNGGRGADTQYF. CDR3 DNA: TGTGCCAGCAGCTTAAATGGCGGGAGGGGGGCAGATACGCAGTATTTT.

The DNA for the CDR3 is TGTGCCAGCAGGGGGACAGCGAACACTGAAGCTTTCTTT. Translating it yields CASRGTANTEAFF. This chain joins TRBV6-2 or TRBV6-3 and TRBJ1-1, with TRBD1 matching over 7 bases. The CDR3 extends over 13 amino acids. V shed 6 bases and J 1 base; nucleotides not matched to a gene: 2. Per germline, CDR1 MNHEY and CDR2 SVGEGT.

This clonotype was observed a few times. The chain joins TRBV5-1 to TRBJ2-3; D gene ambiguous. Germline CDR1 and CDR2: SGHRS and YFSETQ. This CDR3 is 14 amino acids long. Trimming removed 2 bases from V and 6 bases from J, with 13 bases in between. The CDR3 loop is CASSFASQRDTQYF. The DNA of the CDR3 is TGCGCCAGCAGCTTTGCTAGTCAAAGGGATACGCAGTATTTT.

The V and J genes are TRBV4-3 and TRBJ1-2; TRBD1 might be the D (5 bases). The CDR3 is made up of 15 amino acids. Germline assignment: CDR1 LGHNA and CDR2 YSLEER. The V end lost 0 bases, the J end lost 4 bases, and 12 bases lay between the germline ends. The CDR3 nucleotides are TGCGCCAGCAGCCAAGATTGGAGGGGCGCCTATGGCTACACCTTC. Translation gives CASSQDWRGAYGYTF.

A few counts support this clonotype. The V and J genes are TRBV7-2 and TRBJ2-1, with D uncertain. From germline, CDR1 is SGHTA and CDR2 FQGNSA. The CDR3 is 15 amino acids. V was clipped by 5 bases and J by 1 base, with 12 bases between them. The CDR3 DNA reads as TGTGCCAGCAGCCTAACGACCGGATCCTACAATGAGCAGTTCTTC. Encoded protein: CASSLTTGSYNEQFF.

This clonotype turned up a few times. J is TRBJ1-3 and V is TRBV4-1; D uncertain. The CDR3 is made up of 15 amino acids. Trimming pared 2 bases from V and 0 bases from J, leaving 8 bases between. In germline, CDR1 is MGHRA, CDR2 YSYEKL. The CDR3 is CASSQQDPSGNTIYF. Written as DNA, the CDR3 is TGCGCCAGCAGCCAACAGGACCCCTCTGGAAACACCATATATTTT.

This rearrangement joins TRBV7-2 to TRBJ2-5; 7 bases are a match to TRBD2. The length of the CDR3 is 15 residues. Germline V gene lookup returns CDR1 SGHTA and CDR2 FQGNSA. V lost 3 bases, J lost 1 base, and 5 bases stayed unmatched. CDR3 DNA sequence: TGTGCCAGCAGCTTGTCCGGGACTATCCAAGAGACCCAGTACTTC. It codes for CASSLSGTIQETQYF.

This clonotype was found a few times. The rearrangement links TRBV20-1 to TRBJ1-6, with D hard to call. This CDR3 region has 14 residues. Germline CDR1 is DFQATT and CDR2 is SNEGSKA (reference sequence). V lost 1 base to trimming and J lost 9 bases, with 13 bases between them. The CDR3 here is CSARAQAGVSPLHF. CDR3 nucleotide sequence: TGCAGTGCTAGAGCCCAAGCCGGGGTTTCACCCCTCCACTTT.

Here the CDR3 reads CASSVTGAPPLHF. DNA of the CDR3: TGTGCCAGCAGTGTTACAGGGGCGCCACCCCTCCACTTT. The gene calls are TRBV6-1 and TRBJ1-6; 7 nucleotides agree with TRBD1. The length of the CDR3 is 13 residues. With V trimmed by 4 bases and J by 11 bases, 5 bases remained unmatched. Germline-derived CDR1 and CDR2 are MNHNS and SASEGT.

The rearrangement joins TRBV19 to TRBJ2-2; no definite D call. Germline CDR1 and CDR2: LNHDA and SQIVND (reference sequence). V lost 4 bases and J lost 8, with 5 bases in between. The CDR3 consists of 11 residues. For the CDR3, the DNA is TGTGCCAGTAGTAACCTAGGGGAGCTGTTTTTT. This gives the protein CASSNLGELFF.

V and J are TRBV19 and TRBJ2-4, with TRBD1 matching over 8 bases. V was pared by 1 base and J by 8 bases, with 7 bases of the junction left unmatched. Germline loops: CDR1 LNHDA, CDR2 SQIVND (reference sequence). This CDR3 contains 15 residues. The CDR3 region has the DNA TGTGCCAGTAGTATAGGACAGGGGAGATGGGACATTCAGTACTTC. Translated: CASSIGQGRWDIQYF.